The entry below gives a single T cell receptor beta chain sequence along with its context. The data are from a study of CD8 T cells in Susac syndrome. With random hexamers, 0.5 to 1 ug RNA was reverse transcribed. Amplification of the TCR beta CDR3 was carried out by immunoSEQ multiplex PCR, which spanned a total of 54 Vbeta and 13 Jbeta segments. A single record per CDR3 protein comes from TCRdb applying MiXCR to the immunoSEQ multiplex PCR reads. The data contain 150,000 to 200,000 distinct CDR3 sequences, just under 95% of them seen just once; the ten biggest clones take up 0.1%. TCR beta was sequenced from blood CD8+ and CD4+ T cells. The controls, all healthy donors, were matched for age and sex. TEMRA cells were FACS-enriched, while CD8+ and CD4+ T cells were negatively isolated. This CDR3 is built from 14 residues. From germline, CDR1 is SGHTA and CDR2 FQGNSA. V was clipped by 5 bases and J by 4 bases, with 12 bases between them.

Sequencing used CD4+ T cells from PBMCs. The genes are TRBV7-2 and TRBJ2-1, with D possibly being TRBD1 or TRBD2 (5 bases each). The TCR sequence derives from a human donor in good health. The CDR3 is CASSPGTQYNEQFF. CDR3 nucleotide sequence: TGTGCCAGCAGCCCGGGGACGCAATACAATGAGCAGTTCTTC.